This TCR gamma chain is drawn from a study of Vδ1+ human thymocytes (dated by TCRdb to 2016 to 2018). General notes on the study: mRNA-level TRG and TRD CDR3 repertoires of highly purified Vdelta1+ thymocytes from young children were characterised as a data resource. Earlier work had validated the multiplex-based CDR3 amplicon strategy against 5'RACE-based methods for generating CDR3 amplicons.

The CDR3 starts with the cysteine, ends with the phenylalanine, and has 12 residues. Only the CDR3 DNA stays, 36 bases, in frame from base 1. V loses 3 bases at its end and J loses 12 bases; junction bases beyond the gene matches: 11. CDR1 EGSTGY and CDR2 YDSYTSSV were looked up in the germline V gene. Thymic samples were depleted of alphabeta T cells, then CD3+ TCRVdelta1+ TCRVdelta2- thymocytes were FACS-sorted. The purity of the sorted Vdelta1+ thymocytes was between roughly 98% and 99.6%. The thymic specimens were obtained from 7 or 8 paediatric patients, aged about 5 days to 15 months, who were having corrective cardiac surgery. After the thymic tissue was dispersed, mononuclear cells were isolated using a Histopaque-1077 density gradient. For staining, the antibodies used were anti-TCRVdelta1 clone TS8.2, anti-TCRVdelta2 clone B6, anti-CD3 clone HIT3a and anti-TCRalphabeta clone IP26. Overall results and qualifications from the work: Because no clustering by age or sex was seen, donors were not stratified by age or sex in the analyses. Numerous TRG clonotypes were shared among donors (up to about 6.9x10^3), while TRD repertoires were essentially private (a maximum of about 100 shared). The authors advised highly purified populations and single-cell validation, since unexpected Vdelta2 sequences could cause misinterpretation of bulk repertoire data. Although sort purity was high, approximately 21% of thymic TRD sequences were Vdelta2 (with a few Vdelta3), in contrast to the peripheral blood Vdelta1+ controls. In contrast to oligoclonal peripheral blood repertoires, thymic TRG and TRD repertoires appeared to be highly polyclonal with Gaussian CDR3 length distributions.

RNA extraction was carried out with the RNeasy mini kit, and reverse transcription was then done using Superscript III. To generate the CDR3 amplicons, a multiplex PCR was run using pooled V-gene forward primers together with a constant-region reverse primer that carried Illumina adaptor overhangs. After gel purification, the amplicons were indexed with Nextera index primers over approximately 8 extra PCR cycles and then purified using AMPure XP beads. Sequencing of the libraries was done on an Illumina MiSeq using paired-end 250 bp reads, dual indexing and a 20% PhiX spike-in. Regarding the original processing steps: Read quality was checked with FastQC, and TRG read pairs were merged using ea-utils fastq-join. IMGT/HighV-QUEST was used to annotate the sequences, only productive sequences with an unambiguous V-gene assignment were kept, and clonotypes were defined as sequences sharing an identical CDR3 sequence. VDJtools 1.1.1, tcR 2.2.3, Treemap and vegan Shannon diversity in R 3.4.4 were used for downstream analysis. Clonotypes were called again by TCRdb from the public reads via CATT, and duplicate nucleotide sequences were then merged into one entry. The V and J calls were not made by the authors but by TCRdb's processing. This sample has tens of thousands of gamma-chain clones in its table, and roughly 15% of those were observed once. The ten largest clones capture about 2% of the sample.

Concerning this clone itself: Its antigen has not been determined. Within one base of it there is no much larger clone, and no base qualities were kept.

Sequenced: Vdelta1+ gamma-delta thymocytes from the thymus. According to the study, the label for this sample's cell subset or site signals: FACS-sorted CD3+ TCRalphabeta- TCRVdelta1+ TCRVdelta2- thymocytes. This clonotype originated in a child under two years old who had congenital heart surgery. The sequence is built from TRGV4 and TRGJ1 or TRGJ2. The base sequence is TGTGCCACCTGGGATCCCCAGGGTATGAAACTCTTT. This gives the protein CATWDPQGMKLF.